The present T cell receptor (beta chain) was sequenced within a study of T-cell memory formation after mild COVID-19. As to this clonotype: The antigen is not known.

Using constant-segment primers, 5'RACE produced TCR alpha and TCR beta cDNA libraries carrying sample barcodes and UMIs. TCRdb re-analysed the 5' RACE reads in MiXCR, keeping a single row per CDR3 protein. The sample has 540,000 or so distinct CDR3 sequences, 20% seen once. Study-wide results and caveats: Largely, contracting CD4+ clones fell within CM and EM, and contracting CD8+ clones within EMRA. Memory sampled before infection contained some responding clones, suggesting cross-reactive memory joined.

The V gene lost 2 bases and the J gene lost 0 bases, with 14 bases spanning the gap. Germline V gives CDR1 KGHSH, CDR2 LQKENI. This CDR3 has 18 residues. Sequencing input: PBMCs or a T cell subset sorted from them (not recorded which). The chain has TRBV18 and TRBJ1-6; possibly TRBD1 for D (5 bases). This clonotype was obtained from an adult woman who had mild COVID-19 (a few samples of this study predate the infection). Cell type and time point are not known. The DNA for the CDR3 is TGTGCCAGCTCACCAATAGGACAAGGGAGCTCCTATAATTCACCCCTCCACTTT. Its translation: CASSPIGQGSSYNSPLHF.